What follows are 25 T cell receptor beta chains derived from one specimen sequenced in a study of blood T cell repertoires in COVID-19. The repertoire was sequenced with immunoSEQ multiplex PCR; TCRdb's copy has only in-frame clones and lacks some. The sample contains 90,000 to 100,000 clones, 82% of which appear only once. Material: peripheral blood. The receptors were sampled from a man in his 70s with acute or convalescent COVID-19.

V and J are TRBV5-1 and TRBJ1-5, with TRBD1 matching over 8 bases. This CDR3 is built from 15 residues. Trimming took 5 bases from V and 0 from J; bases not matched to a gene: 4. Germline V gene data show CDR1 as SGHRS and CDR2 as YFSETQ. The CDR3 sequence is CASSWTGNSNQPQHF. CDR3 sequence (DNA): TGCGCCAGCAGTTGGACAGGGAATAGCAATCAGCCCCAGCATTTT.

The V and J genes are TRBV24-1 and TRBJ2-1, with 10 bases fitting TRBD1. Germline loops: CDR1 KGHDR, CDR2 SFDVKD. This CDR3 has 15 amino acids. V lost 4 bases and J lost 6; bases outside the gene matches: 5. CDR3 region: CATSDPGQGINEQFF. CDR3 coding DNA: TGTGCCACCAGTGACCCGGGACAGGGGATCAATGAGCAGTTCTTC.

The genes are TRBV9 and TRBJ2-3, with no clear D. CDR3 size: 14 residues. Germline lookup yields CDR1 SGDLS and CDR2 YYNGEE. Trimming left V 0 bases short and J 2 bases short, with 7 bases between. The CDR3 loop is CASSVGHLTDTQYF. The CDR3 DNA is TGTGCCAGCAGCGTAGGACACCTCACAGATACGCAGTATTTT.

The chain links TRBV3-1 (or the pseudogene TRBV3-2) to TRBJ1-1, with 8 positions matching TRBD1. The CDR3 has 18 amino acids. After removal of 0 bases from V and 5 bases from J, the junction contained 14 bases not matched to a gene. CDR1 and CDR2 (germline): LGHDT, YNNKEL (reference sequence). Here the CDR3 reads CASSQDHFGTGGKTEAFF. CDR3 nucleotides: TGTGCCAGCAGCCAAGATCACTTTGGCACAGGGGGTAAGACTGAAGCTTTCTTT.

The chain joins TRBV19 to TRBJ1-5, with D possibly TRBD1 on 5 matching bases. This CDR3 is built from 15 residues. Germline V gene data show CDR1 as LNHDA and CDR2 as SQIVND (reference sequence). V lost 10 bases to trimming and J lost 0 bases, with 16 bases between them. The CDR3 DNA sequence: TGTGCCACCCAGGTGGGGCAGCTTAGCAATCAGCCCCAGCATTTT. Protein product: CATQVGQLSNQPQHF.

The J gene is TRBJ1-2, the V gene TRBV28; 7 bases line up with TRBD1. The V gene end was trimmed by 2 bases and the J gene end by 2 bases; junction bases not matched to a gene: 14. This CDR3 spans 18 amino acids. Germline V gene lookup returns CDR1 MDHEN and CDR2 SYDVKM. CDR3: CASSLIPPGDSNNYGYTF. The CDR3 bases are TGTGCCAGCAGTTTAATCCCCCCGGGGGACAGCAACAACTATGGCTACACCTTC.

The chain recombines TRBV7-9 with TRBJ2-1; 7 nucleotides align to TRBD1. V shed 3 bases and J 5 bases; nucleotides not matched to a gene: 7. CDR3 length: 15 residues. CDR1 SEHNR and CDR2 FQNEAQ come from the germline V gene (reference sequence). CDR3 sequence (DNA): TGTGCCAGCAGCTTTAGTGGACAGGCCGACAATGAGCAGTTCTTC. Translating gives CASSFSGQADNEQFF.

This clone appeared a single time. The chain carries TRBV28 and TRBJ2-3, with TRBD2 matching 9 bases. The CDR3 sequence is 16 residues long. With 7 bases clipped from V and 1 base from J, the junction kept 9 bases outside the gene matches. Per the germline V gene, CDR1 is MDHEN and CDR2 is SYDVKM. In DNA, the CDR3 is TGTGCCAGCACCCAACTAGCGGGCCGCCGCACAGATACGCAGTATTTT. Protein product: CASTQLAGRRTDTQYF.

The chain joins TRBV12-5 to TRBJ2-3; 8 nucleotides match TRBD2. Germline loops: CDR1 LGHNT, CDR2 FRNRAP. V trimming: 6 bases; J trimming: 1 base; junction bases outside the gene matches: 6. The CDR3 totals 15 residues. CDR3 in amino acids: CASGKPGLGTDTQYF. CDR3 in DNA: TGTGCTAGTGGAAAACCGGGACTAGGCACAGATACGCAGTATTTT.

The chain couples TRBV27 to TRBJ2-7, with TRBD2 matching over 9 bases. J was trimmed by 4 bases and V by 4 bases; bases with no gene match: 11. Germline CDR1 MNHEY, CDR2 SMNVEV (reference sequence). This CDR3 is 16 amino acids long. The CDR3 DNA reads TGTGCCAGCAGTTCTCATCTATCAGCGGGGGGTTACGAGCAGTACTTC. It encodes CASSSHLSAGGYEQYF.

The V and J genes are TRBV4-3 and TRBJ1-4, with no clear D. Germline V CDR1 and CDR2: LGHNA, YSLEER. Trimming cost V 3 bases and J 8 bases, with 10 bases left between them. The CDR3 length is 13 residues. The CDR3 loop is CASSQQRREKLFF. As DNA, the CDR3 is TGCGCCAGCAGCCAGCAAAGGAGGGAAAAACTGTTTTTT.

The chain is built from TRBV14 and TRBJ2-1; tentatively, D is TRBD1 (9 bases). Germline CDR1 SGHDN, CDR2 FVKESK. With 3 bases removed from V and 13 bases from J, the gap between germline ends came to 31 bases. The CDR3 runs 18 residues. The DNA of the CDR3 is TGTGCCAGCAGCCATATGGGACAGGGAAGAGAACTAGCGGCCTTTCAGTTCTTC. This sequence encodes CASSHMGQGRELAAFQFF.

V and J are TRBV7-8 and TRBJ1-4; D remains unclear. The CDR3 runs to 15 residues. The V and J ends lost 3 bases and 5 bases respectively, with 13 bases between them. Per germline, CDR1 SGHVS and CDR2 FQNEAQ. The CDR3 nucleotides read TGTGCCAGCAGCTTTAGAAGATCGGAGAATGAAAAACTGTTTTTT. It translates to CASSFRRSENEKLFF.

This rearrangement joins TRBV30 to TRBJ1-5, with 8 bases fitting TRBD1. With 6 bases clipped from V and 4 bases from J, the junction kept 5 bases outside the gene matches. The CDR3 runs to 13 residues. Germline CDR1 reads GTSNPN; CDR2 reads SVGIG (reference sequence). The DNA for the CDR3 is TGTGCCTGTGCCGGGACAGGTAATCAGCCCCAGCATTTT. It translates to CACAGTGNQPQHF. Full variable domain (missing parts from reference TRBV30 and TRBJ1-5): SQTIHQWPATLVQPVGSPLSLECTVEGTSNPNLYWYRQAAGRGLQLLFYSVGIGQISSEVPQNLSASRPQDRQFILSSKKLLLSDSGFYLCACAGTGNQPQHFGDGTRLSIL.

This chain uses TRBV7-2 with TRBJ2-3; D is ambiguous. Trimming took 5 bases from V and 5 from J, leaving 11 bases between them. This CDR3 region has 13 residues. Looked up from germline, CDR1 is SGHTA and CDR2 is FQGNSA. The CDR3 loop is CASSLSTRDTQYF. For the CDR3, the DNA is TGTGCCAGCAGCCTTAGCACGAGAGATACGCAGTATTTT. Drawing the rest from reference TRBV7-2 and TRBJ2-3, the complete variable domain is GAGVSQSPSNKVTEKGKDVELRCDPISGHTALYWYRQSLGQGLEFLIYFQGNSAPDKSGLPSDRFSAERTGGSVSTLTIQRTQQEDSAVYLCASSLSTRDTQYFGPGTRLTVL.

This clone was picked up one time. This chain uses TRBV7-2 with TRBJ1-2; the D is unclear. V lost 5 bases, J lost 3 bases, and 13 bases lay in between. Germline CDR1 SGHTA, CDR2 FQGNSA. The CDR3 covers 14 residues. CDR3 sequence reads: CASSLFGVDYGYTF. DNA of the CDR3: TGTGCCAGCAGCCTCTTCGGGGTGGACTATGGCTACACCTTC.

The table lists this clone with a few counts. Here the CDR3 reads CASSLRGTDQPQHF. The CDR3 DNA reads as TGTGCCAGCAGCTTGCGAGGAACGGATCAGCCCCAGCATTTT. This sequence joins TRBV5-6 and TRBJ1-5; no reliable D call. The V and J ends lost 1 base and 5 bases respectively, with 10 bases between them. CDR1 and CDR2 from the germline V gene are SGHDT and YYEEEE. The CDR3 runs to 14 residues.

The chain links TRBV6-1 to TRBJ1-4, with D possibly TRBD1 on 5 matching bases. Trimming took 3 bases from V and 8 from J, leaving 10 bases between them. The CDR3 sequence is 13 residues long. The germline V gene has CDR1 MNHNS and CDR2 SASEGT. CDR3 residues: CASSDQGGEKLFF. CDR3 in DNA: TGTGCCAGCAGTGATCAGGGTGGCGAAAAACTGTTTTTT.

J is TRBJ2-1 and V is TRBV15, with 8 bases lining up with TRBD2. The CDR3 is 18 amino acids. The germline CDR1 and CDR2 sequences are LNHNV and YYDKDF (reference sequence). Trimming took 1 base from V and 2 from J; bases not matched to a gene: 10. CDR3 sequence (DNA): TGTGCCACCAGCAGAGGCGGAAGTGCTAGCGGGCCCTACAATGAGCAGTTCTTC. Translating gives CATSRGGSASGPYNEQFF.

V is TRBV11-2 and J is TRBJ1-1; the D gene is possibly TRBD1 (5 bases). The length of the CDR3 is 13 residues. Looked up from germline, CDR1 is SGHAT and CDR2 is FQNNGV. V lost 6 bases, J lost 1 base, and 9 bases lay in between. The CDR3, as DNA: TGTGCCAGCAGGAGAGACAGGAACACTGAAGCTTTCTTT. Its protein product is CASRRDRNTEAFF.

This clone was seen just once. The chain links TRBV28 to TRBJ1-2; tentative D call: TRBD1 (6 bases). CDR1 is MDHEN and CDR2 is SYDVKM in the germline V gene. V was shortened by 1 base and J by 5 bases, with 14 bases between the two germline ends. CDR3 length: 15 amino acids. For the CDR3, the DNA is TGTGCCAGCAGTTTATTTCAGTCAGGGGATTATGGCTACACCTTC. This encodes CASSLFQSGDYGYTF.

The rearrangement uses TRBV15 and TRBJ2-7, with D hard to call. CDR3 size: 12 residues. Trimming pared 2 bases from V and 3 bases from J, leaving 5 bases between. Germline V CDR1 and CDR2: LNHNV, YYDKDF (reference sequence). This CDR3 is CATSRSSYEQYF. The CDR3 DNA follows: TGTGCCACCAGCAGATCTAGCTACGAGCAGTACTTC.

The V call is TRBV11-2, the J call TRBJ2-3; TRBD2 aligns across 10 bases. The germline gives CDR1 SGHAT, CDR2 FQNNGV. The CDR3 totals 18 residues. J lost 1 base, V lost 1 base, and 8 bases had no gene match. Here the CDR3 reads CASSLVRGSGRRTDTQYF. The CDR3 DNA reads TGTGCCAGCAGCTTAGTAAGGGGTAGCGGGAGGCGCACAGATACGCAGTATTTT.

This rearrangement joins TRBV10-3 to TRBJ2-1; 12 bases are shared with TRBD1. Germline V gene data show CDR1 as ENHRY and CDR2 as SYGVKD. This CDR3 spans 16 amino acids. J was trimmed by 7 bases and V by 2 bases; bases with no gene match: 6. The DNA for the CDR3 is TGTGCCATCAGTGAGGCCGGGACAGGGGGCTTAAATGAGCAGTTCTTC. Residues: CAISEAGTGGLNEQFF.

The gene calls are TRBV3-1 (or the pseudogene TRBV3-2) and TRBJ1-2; 10 nucleotides agree with TRBD1. V dropped 1 base and J dropped 6; count of bases not matched to a gene: 5. The CDR3 runs 15 residues. Germline V gives CDR1 LGHDT, CDR2 YNNKEL (reference sequence). The CDR3 region is CASSQGPGQGHGYTF. CDR3 DNA sequence: TGTGCCAGCAGCCAAGGGCCGGGACAGGGGCATGGCTACACCTTC.